This T cell receptor (beta chain) came from a study of blood T cell repertoires in COVID-19. Across the study: PBMCs, B-cell-depleted T cells, or T cells provided the cDNA or gDNA that made up the material.

Germline loops: CDR1 SNHLY, CDR2 FYNNEI. V lost 7 bases and J 2 bases, leaving 15 bases between the germline ends. The CDR3 is 15 amino acids. Authors' processing steps: How many nucleated cells were present was estimated from reference gene primer amplification. TCRdb's copy holds only in-frame clones and misses some; the assay was immunoSEQ multiplex PCR. V and J calls and clone size are given by that table; D and trimming were obtained from the DNA. The table includes fewer than 200,000 clones, roughly 86% detected once. The chain has TRBV2 and TRBJ1-5; D remains ambiguous. Sequenced input: peripheral blood. The clonotype originates from a middle-aged man with active or convalescent COVID-19. The DNA of the CDR3 is TGTGCCAGCACCCGGGATCTGGGAGGCAATCAGCCCCAGCATTTT. Its protein is CASTRDLGGNQPQHF.